This T cell receptor beta chain was profiled in a study of blood T cells in healthy people across ages. The study, taken as a whole, reports: Roughly linear declines in TCR beta diversity per million T cells occurred with age.

In the case of this clonotype: Its matching antigen is unknown.

V shed 6 bases and J shed 8 bases, with 14 bases lying between them. The length of the CDR3 is 14 residues. The germline CDR1 and CDR2 sequences are MNHEY and SVGEGT. The second PCR ran roughly 7 to 11 cycles with a sample-barcoded 5' primer and J-beta primers. Each of the cDNA molecules was tagged by a template-switch adaptor with 12 random nucleotides. TCRdb independently ran MiXCR on the 5' RACE reads; one entry per CDR3 protein. The sample yields under 2,000,000 distinct CDR3 sequences, just under 50% seen once. The J gene is TRBJ1-6, the V gene TRBV6-2 or TRBV6-3, with TRBD1 as a possible D gene (6 bases). The TCR was taken from a woman between 40 and 55 years old in good health. The sample was blood. CDR3 protein: CASSFTGTYSPLHF. CDR3 DNA sequence: TGTGCCAGCAGCTTTACAGGGACGTATTCACCCCTCCACTTT.